This T cell receptor (beta chain) was sequenced during a study of blood T cell repertoires in COVID-19. Data came from immunoSEQ multiplex PCR; TCRdb stores just in-frame clones and leaves some out. Among about 98,000 clones, 82% were seen once, and the ten largest hold about 11%. Germline-derived CDR1 and CDR2 are DFQATT and SNEGSKA (reference sequence). This CDR3 has 9 residues. Trimming removed 7 bases from V and 9 bases from J, with 7 bases in between. Specimen: peripheral blood. The TCR comes from a man between 65 and 85 years old with active or convalescent COVID-19. This chain uses TRBV20-1 with TRBJ2-1; D is unclear. CDR3 in amino acids: CSVSGEQFF. CDR3 DNA sequence: TGCAGTGTCTCCGGTGAGCAGTTCTTC.